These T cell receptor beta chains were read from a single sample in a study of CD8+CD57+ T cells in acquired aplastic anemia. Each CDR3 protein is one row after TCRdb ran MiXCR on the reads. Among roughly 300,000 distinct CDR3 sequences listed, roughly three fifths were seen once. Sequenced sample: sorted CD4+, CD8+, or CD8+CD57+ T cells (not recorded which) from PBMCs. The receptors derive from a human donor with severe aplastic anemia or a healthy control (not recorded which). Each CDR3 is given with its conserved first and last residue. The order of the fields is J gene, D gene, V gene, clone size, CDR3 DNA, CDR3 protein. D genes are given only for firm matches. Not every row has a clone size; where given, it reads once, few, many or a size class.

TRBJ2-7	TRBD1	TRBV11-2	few	TGTGCCAGCTTAAATTCAGGGGACAGCTCCTACGAGCAGTACTTC	CASLNSGDSSYEQYF
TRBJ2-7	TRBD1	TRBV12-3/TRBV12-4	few	TGTGCCAGCAGTATTGGGACAGGGGGGTACTACGAGCAGTACTTC	CASSIGTGGYYEQYF
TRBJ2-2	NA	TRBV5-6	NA	TGTGCCAGCACCCAGGGACTTACCCCTACGAACGGGGAGCTGTTTTTT	CASTQGLTPTNGELFF
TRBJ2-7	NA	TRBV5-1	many	TGCGCCAGCAGCTTGGAGGGGCACGGTGTCTCCCCGGAGTGCTTC	CASSLEGHGVSPECF
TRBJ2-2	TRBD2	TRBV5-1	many	TGCGCCAGCAGCGGTCTACCGAGCGGGGCGAACACCGGGGAGCTGTTTTTT	CASSGLPSGANTGELFF
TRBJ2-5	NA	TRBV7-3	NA	TGTGCCAGCAGCTCTGGACTTGGTAGCTGGGAGACCCAGTACTTC	CASSSGLGSWETQYF
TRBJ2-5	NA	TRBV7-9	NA	TGTGCCAGCAGCTTACGCACTAGCCGGGCGAGCGGGCAAGAGACCCAGTACTTC	CASSLRTSRASGQETQYF
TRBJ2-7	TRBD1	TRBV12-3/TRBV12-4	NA	TGTGCCAGCAGGACGACAGGGCAGGACGAGCAGTACTTC	CASRTTGQDEQYF
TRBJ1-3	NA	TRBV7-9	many	TGTGCCAGCAGCCCCGTCCGTTCTGGAAACACCATATATTTT	CASSPVRSGNTIYF
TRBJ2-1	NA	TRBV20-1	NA	TGCAGTGCCGCACATGGGGACAATGAGCAGTTCTTC	CSAAHGDNEQFF
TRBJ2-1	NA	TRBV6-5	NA	TGTGCCAGCAGATGGGGGGGGCAAGTTTACAATGAGCAGTTCTTC	CASRWGGQVYNEQFF
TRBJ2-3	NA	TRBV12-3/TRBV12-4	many	TGTGCCAGCAGTCCCCGACAGCCCAGCACAGATACGCAGTATTTT	CASSPRQPSTDTQYF
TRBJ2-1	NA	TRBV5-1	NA	TGCGCCAGCAGCTTGGATCGGTACAATGAGCAGTTCTTC	CASSLDRYNEQFF
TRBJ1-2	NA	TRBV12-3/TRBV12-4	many	TGTGCCAGCATCGAGGGGGGGGCGGACTATGGCTACACCTTC	CASIEGGADYGYTF
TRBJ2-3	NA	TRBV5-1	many	TGCGCCAGCAAAGTCCTAGATACGCAGTATTTT	CASKVLDTQYF
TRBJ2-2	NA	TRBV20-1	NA	TGCAGTGCTAGCTCCGGGGCGAACACCGGGGAGCTGTTTTTT	CSASSGANTGELFF
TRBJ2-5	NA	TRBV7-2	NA	TGTGCCAGCACCCTAGGGACCCAGTACTTC	CASTLGTQYF
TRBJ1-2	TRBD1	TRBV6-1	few	TGTGCCAGCAGTGTAGGGACAGGGGGCGATGGCTACACCTTC	CASSVGTGGDGYTF
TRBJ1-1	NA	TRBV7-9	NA	TGTGCCAGGGTCCGCACTGAAGCTTTCTTT	CARVRTEAFF
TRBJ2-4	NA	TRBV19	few	TGTGCCAGTAGTTTCTCAAGGGGGGGGGCCAAAAACATTCAGTACTTC	CASSFSRGGAKNIQYF
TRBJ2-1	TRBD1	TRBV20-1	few	TGCAGTGCTGGAACGGACAGGTCTGGTCATGAGCAGTTCTTC	CSAGTDRSGHEQFF
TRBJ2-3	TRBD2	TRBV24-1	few	TGTGCCACCAGTGATGGACTAGCGGGGGGGCCTAAGTATTTT	CATSDGLAGGPKYF